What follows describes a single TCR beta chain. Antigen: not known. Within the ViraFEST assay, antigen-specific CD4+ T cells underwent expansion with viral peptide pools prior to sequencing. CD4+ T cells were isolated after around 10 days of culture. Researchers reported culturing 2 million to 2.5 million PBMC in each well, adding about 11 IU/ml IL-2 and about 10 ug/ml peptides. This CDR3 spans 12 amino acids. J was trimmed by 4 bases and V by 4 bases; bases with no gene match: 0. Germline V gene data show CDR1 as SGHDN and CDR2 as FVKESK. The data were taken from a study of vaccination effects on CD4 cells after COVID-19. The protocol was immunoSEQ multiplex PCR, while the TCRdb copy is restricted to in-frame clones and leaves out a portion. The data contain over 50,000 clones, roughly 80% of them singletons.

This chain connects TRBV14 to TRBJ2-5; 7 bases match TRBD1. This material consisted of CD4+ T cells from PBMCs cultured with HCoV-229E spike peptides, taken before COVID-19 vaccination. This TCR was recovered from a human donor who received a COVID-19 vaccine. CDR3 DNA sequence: TGTGCCAGCAGCCGACAGGGAGAGACCCAGTACTTC. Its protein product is CASSRQGETQYF.